A selection of T cell receptor beta chains follows, all from one sample in a study of a mutant IDH1 vaccine in newly diagnosed glioma. The protocol was immunoSEQ multiplex PCR, while the TCRdb copy is restricted to in-frame clones and leaves out a portion. The sample holds some 50,000 clones; around 84% are singletons and the top ten take 3.5% to 4.5%. The antigens these receptors bind are not known. The starting material was PBMCs, obtained from a glioma patient whose treatment included an IDH1 peptide vaccine. The source of these receptors is a woman aged 25-40 years with glioma. Some clones in this sample may be carry-over from other donors' samples. Both conserved end residues are part of each CDR3. D genes are given only for firm matches. A clone size is listed for some rows: how often the clone was seen (once, few, many), or a class if it is expanded.

j_gene	v_gene	d_gene	abundance	CDR3aa	CDR3nt
TRBJ2-7	TRBV9	-	-	CASSVGQGPDEQYF	TGTGCCAGCAGCGTAGGTCAGGGGCCCGACGAGCAGTACTTC
TRBJ1-4	TRBV27	-	once	CASSHHLHEKLFF	TGTGCCAGCAGTCACCATCTCCATGAAAAACTGTTTTTT
TRBJ1-4	TRBV30	-	few	CAWSVSEKLFF	TGTGCCTGGAGTGTAAGTGAAAAACTGTTTTTT
TRBJ1-1	TRBV19	-	-	CASSIWQVVTANTEAFF	TGTGCCAGTAGTATCTGGCAGGTCGTTACCGCGAACACTGAAGCTTTCTTT
TRBJ1-4	TRBV30	-	-	CACKWGRWEKLFF	TGTGCCTGTAAATGGGGGCGTTGGGAAAAACTGTTTTTT
TRBJ2-5	TRBV9	TRBD2	-	CASSKVTGGGQETQYF	TGTGCCAGCAGCAAGGTGACGGGAGGGGGTCAAGAGACCCAGTACTTC
TRBJ1-3	TRBV5-1	-	few	CASRAGGAEGNTIYF	TGCGCCAGCAGAGCGGGGGGCGCGGAAGGAAACACCATATATTTT
TRBJ1-1	TRBV19	-	once	CASLKTGEAFF	TGTGCCAGCCTCAAAACGGGTGAAGCTTTCTTT
TRBJ2-7	TRBV6-5	-	once	CASSLRDSFSYEQYF	TGTGCCAGCAGTTTAAGGGACTCTTTCTCCTACGAGCAGTACTTC
TRBJ2-1	TRBV2	-	once	CASLNWGSYNEQFF	TGTGCCAGCCTCAACTGGGGGTCTTACAATGAGCAGTTCTTC
TRBJ1-2	TRBV30	-	-	CAWSDQGSHYGYTF	TGTGCCTGGAGTGACCAGGGGTCGCACTATGGCTACACCTTC
TRBJ2-5	TRBV30	-	-	CAWSVTLGRDETQYF	TGTGCCTGGAGTGTAACCCTCGGCAGGGATGAGACCCAGTACTTC
TRBJ2-7	TRBV6-5	-	-	CASSTGPSPLEQYF	TGTGCCAGCAGTACCGGGCCTAGTCCCCTCGAGCAGTACTTC
TRBJ1-5	TRBV18	-	-	CASSPSALARNQPQHF	TGTGCCAGCTCACCGTCCGCGTTGGCGAGAAATCAGCCCCAGCATTTT
TRBJ1-1	TRBV5-1	TRBD1	-	CASSSTGTALTAEAFF	TGCGCCAGCAGCTCGACCGGGACAGCCTTAACGGCTGAAGCTTTCTTT
TRBJ2-1	TRBV9	TRBD2	once	CASSVAAGVGNEQFF	TGTGCCAGCAGCGTAGCAGCGGGAGTGGGGAATGAGCAGTTCTTC
TRBJ2-1	TRBV6-1	TRBD2	-	CASSLAGAYNEQFF	TGTGCCAGCAGTCTGGCGGGAGCCTACAATGAGCAGTTCTTC
TRBJ1-5	TRBV9	-	few	CASSVSSNQPQHF	TGTGCCAGCAGCGTGAGTAGCAATCAGCCCCAGCATTTT
TRBJ2-7	TRBV29-1	-	-	CSVAPEGGEQYF	TGCAGCGTTGCCCCTGAGGGTGGCGAGCAGTACTTC
TRBJ1-1	TRBV27	-	-	CASSLLGGATEAFF	TGTGCCAGCAGTTTATTAGGGGGGGCCACTGAAGCTTTCTTT
TRBJ1-3	TRBV30	-	-	CAWSLSGWASGNTIYF	TGTGCCTGGAGCCTTTCAGGGTGGGCCTCTGGAAACACCATATATTTT
TRBJ2-1	TRBV4-1	-	-	CASSQGNEQFF	TGCGCCAGCAGCCAGGGGAATGAGCAGTTCTTC
TRBJ2-7	TRBV5-1	-	-	CASSWSQGTTPPYEQYF	TGCGCCAGCAGCTGGTCACAGGGAACCACTCCTCCTTACGAGCAGTACTTC
TRBJ2-4	TRBV5-4	TRBD2	-	CASSPGGGLAKNIQYF	TGTGCCAGCAGCCCTGGCGGGGGGCTAGCCAAAAACATTCAGTACTTC
TRBJ1-1	TRBV10-3	-	once	CAISVNRESTEAFF	TGTGCCATCAGTGTTAACAGGGAGAGCACTGAAGCTTTCTTT
TRBJ1-3	TRBV12-5	-	-	CASGPGLGRTIYF	TGTGCTAGTGGTCCCGGACTGGGTAGGACCATATATTTT
TRBJ2-7	TRBV6-1	-	-	CASRQAGQSSTQQYF	TGTGCCAGCAGACAAGCAGGACAGAGTTCTACGCAGCAGTACTTC
TRBJ2-1	TRBV2	-	-	CASSEGGSYNEQFF	TGTGCCAGCAGTGAAGGGGGCTCCTACAATGAGCAGTTCTTC